Presented here are 7 T cell receptor beta chains from one specimen sequenced in a study of blood T cells in healthy people across ages. A second PCR of roughly 7 to 11 cycles used a sample-barcoded 5' primer and a J-beta primer mix. Using its own MiXCR run on the 5' RACE reads, TCRdb lists one record per CDR3 protein. The sample lists approximately 810,000 distinct CDR3 sequences, around 26% occurring once. Sequencing input: blood. All receptors come from a woman of 80 years or more in good health.

This clonotype was detected ten times or more. The chain is built from TRBV15 and TRBJ2-7, with TRBD1 matching over 8 bases. V lost 10 bases, J lost 10 bases, and 12 bases stayed unmatched. The CDR3 extends over 12 amino acids. The germline V gene has CDR1 LNHNV and CDR2 YYDKDF (reference sequence). CDR3 sequence: CAIGQGVKRQYF. The CDR3, as DNA: TGTGCCATTGGACAGGGTGTTAAACGACAGTACTTC. Full variable domain (missing parts from reference TRBV15 and TRBJ2-7): DAMVIQNPRYQVTQFGKPVTLSCSQTLNHNVMYWYQQKSSQAPKLLFHYYDKDFNNEADTPDNFQSRRPNTSFCFLDIRSPGLGDTAMYLCAIGQGVKRQYFGPGTRLTVT.

The V gene is TRBV10-2, the J gene TRBJ2-5, with D possibly being TRBD2 (5 bases). The J call is doubtful: the DNA matches TRBJ2-7 better. This CDR3 contains 10 residues. Germline loops: CDR1 WSHSY, CDR2 SAAADI. The CDR3 sequence is CASRGDEQYF. CDR3 nucleotides: TGCGCCAGCAGGGGAGACGAGCAGTACTTC.

V and J are TRBV27 and TRBJ2-5; D remains ambiguous. V was clipped by 6 bases and J by 5 bases, with 16 bases between them. The length of the CDR3 is 14 residues. Germline V lookup: CDR1 MNHEY, CDR2 SMNVEV (reference sequence). The CDR3 loop reads CASRVVSWVETQYF. DNA for the CDR3: TGTGCCAGCAGGGTCGTGAGCTGGGTGGAGACCCAGTACTTC.

This CDR3 is CASSESASGGFVPQYF. The CDR3 DNA is TGCGCCAGCAGTGAGTCGGCTAGCGGGGGTTTCGTTCCGCAGTACTTC. The chain combines TRBV10-1 with TRBJ2-5; 10 nucleotides line up with TRBD2. Germline V gene lookup returns CDR1 WNHNN and CDR2 SYGVQD (reference sequence). This CDR3 has 16 residues. V trimming: 0 bases; J trimming: 11 bases; junction bases outside the gene matches: 12.

The CDR3, as DNA: TGCAGTGCTACCGGGTTTGGCTACACCTTC. Its translation: CSATGFGYTF. The chain joins TRBV20-1 to TRBJ1-2; the D is unclear. Germline V CDR1 and CDR2: DFQATT, SNEGSKA (reference sequence). Trimming left V 4 bases short and J 7 bases short, with 7 bases between. The CDR3 covers 10 residues.

This chain uses TRBV27 with TRBJ1-4; the D is unclear. The CDR3 runs 16 residues. From germline, CDR1 is MNHEY and CDR2 SMNVEV (reference sequence). V was cut by 5 bases and J by 4 bases, with 17 bases left in between. The CDR3 coding sequence is TGTGCCAGCAGTACCATGACTGGGTTGGGTAATGAAAAACTGTTTTTT. This encodes CASSTMTGLGNEKLFF.

This rearrangement joins TRBV11-2 to TRBJ2-1, with 14 bases identical to TRBD2. V dropped 5 bases and J dropped 10; count of bases not matched to a gene: 7. The germline V gene encodes CDR1 SGHAT and CDR2 FQNNGV. The CDR3 extends over 15 amino acids. Written as DNA, the CDR3 is TGTGCCAGCAGCCCTGGACTAGCGGGGGGTAAGGAGCAGTTCTTC. Encoded protein: CASSPGLAGGKEQFF.